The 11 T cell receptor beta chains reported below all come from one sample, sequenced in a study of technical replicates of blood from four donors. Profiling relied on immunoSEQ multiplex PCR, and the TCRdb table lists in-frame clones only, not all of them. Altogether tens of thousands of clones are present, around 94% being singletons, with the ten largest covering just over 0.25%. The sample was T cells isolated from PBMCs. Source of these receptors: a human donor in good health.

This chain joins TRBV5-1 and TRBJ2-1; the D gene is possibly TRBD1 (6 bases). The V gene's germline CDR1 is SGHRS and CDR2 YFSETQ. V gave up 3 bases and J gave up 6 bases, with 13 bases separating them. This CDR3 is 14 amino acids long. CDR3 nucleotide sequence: TGCGCCAGCAGCTCGCAACAGGGAATCAATGAGCAGTTCTTC. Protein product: CASSSQQGINEQFF.

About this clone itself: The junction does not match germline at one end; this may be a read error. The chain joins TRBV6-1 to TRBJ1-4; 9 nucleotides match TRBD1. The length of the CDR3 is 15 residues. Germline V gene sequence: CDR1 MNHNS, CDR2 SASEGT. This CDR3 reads CASSEAGGGIQGAVF. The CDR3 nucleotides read TGTGCCAGCAGTGAAGCTGGAGGGGGGATACAGGGGGCCGTTTTT.

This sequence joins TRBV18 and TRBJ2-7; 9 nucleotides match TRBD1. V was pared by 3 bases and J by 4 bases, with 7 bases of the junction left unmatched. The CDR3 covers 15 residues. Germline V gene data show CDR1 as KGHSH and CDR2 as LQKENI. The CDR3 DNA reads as TGTGCCAGCTCACCCAGGACAGGGGTTGGTTACGAGCAGTACTTC. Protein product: CASSPRTGVGYEQYF.

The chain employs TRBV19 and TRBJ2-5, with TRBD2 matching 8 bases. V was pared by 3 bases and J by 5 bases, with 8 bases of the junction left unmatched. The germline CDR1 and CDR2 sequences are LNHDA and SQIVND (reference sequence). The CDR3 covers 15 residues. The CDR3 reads CASSMDGRARETQYF. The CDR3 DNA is TGTGCCAGTAGTATGGACGGGAGGGCCCGGGAGACCCAGTACTTC.

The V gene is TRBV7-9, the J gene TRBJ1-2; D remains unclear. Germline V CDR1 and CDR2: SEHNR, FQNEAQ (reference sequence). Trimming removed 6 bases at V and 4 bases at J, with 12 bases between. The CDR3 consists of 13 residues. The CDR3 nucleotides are TGTGCCAGCAGACCGGAGCACGGCTATGGCTACACCTTC. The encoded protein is CASRPEHGYGYTF.

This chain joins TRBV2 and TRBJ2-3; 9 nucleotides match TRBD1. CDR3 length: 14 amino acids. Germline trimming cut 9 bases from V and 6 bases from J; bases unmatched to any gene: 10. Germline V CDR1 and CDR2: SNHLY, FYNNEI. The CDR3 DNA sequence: TGTGCCAGGGGACAGGGACCTCCGCTCGATACGCAGTATTTT. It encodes CARGQGPPLDTQYF. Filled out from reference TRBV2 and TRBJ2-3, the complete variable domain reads EPEVTQTPSHQVTQMGQEVILRCVPISNHLYFYWYRQILGQKVEFLVSFYNNEISEKSEIFDDQFSVERPDGSNFTLKIRSTKLEDSAMYFCARGQGPPLDTQYFGPGTRLTVL.

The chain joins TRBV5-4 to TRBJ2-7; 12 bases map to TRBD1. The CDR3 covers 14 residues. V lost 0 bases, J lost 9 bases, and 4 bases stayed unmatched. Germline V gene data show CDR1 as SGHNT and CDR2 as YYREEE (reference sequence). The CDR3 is CASSLGGTGGGQYF. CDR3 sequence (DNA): TGTGCCAGCAGCTTGGGCGGGACAGGGGGCGGGCAGTACTTC.

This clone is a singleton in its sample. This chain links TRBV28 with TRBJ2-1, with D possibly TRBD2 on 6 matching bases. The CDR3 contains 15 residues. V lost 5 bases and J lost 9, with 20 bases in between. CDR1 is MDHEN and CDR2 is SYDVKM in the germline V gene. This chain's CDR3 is CASSPFNGSWGEQFF. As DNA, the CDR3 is TGTGCCAGCAGTCCTTTTAACGGGAGCTGGGGTGAGCAGTTCTTC. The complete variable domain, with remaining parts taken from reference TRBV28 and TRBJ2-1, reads DVKVTQSSRYLVKRTGEKVFLECVQDMDHENMFWYRQDPGLGLRLIYFSYDVKMKEKGDIPEGYSVSREKKERFSLILESASTNQTSMYLCASSPFNGSWGEQFFGPGTRLTVL.

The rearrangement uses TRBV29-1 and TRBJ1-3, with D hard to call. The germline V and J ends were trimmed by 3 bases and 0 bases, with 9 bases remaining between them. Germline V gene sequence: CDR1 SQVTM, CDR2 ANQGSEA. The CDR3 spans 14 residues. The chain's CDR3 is CSVDGGFSGNTIYF. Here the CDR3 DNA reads TGCAGCGTTGATGGAGGGTTCTCTGGAAACACCATATATTTT.

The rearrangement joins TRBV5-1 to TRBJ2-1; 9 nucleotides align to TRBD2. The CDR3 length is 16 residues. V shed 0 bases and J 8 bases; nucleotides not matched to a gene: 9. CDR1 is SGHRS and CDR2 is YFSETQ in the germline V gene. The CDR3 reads CASSLGGTSYIHEQFF. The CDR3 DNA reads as TGCGCCAGCAGCTTGGGGGGGACTAGCTACATCCATGAGCAGTTCTTC.

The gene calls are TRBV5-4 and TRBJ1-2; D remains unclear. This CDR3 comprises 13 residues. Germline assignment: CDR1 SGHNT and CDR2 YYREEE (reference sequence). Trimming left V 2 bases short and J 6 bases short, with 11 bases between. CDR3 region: CASSFWPQDGYTF. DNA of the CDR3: TGTGCCAGCAGCTTTTGGCCCCAGGATGGCTACACCTTC.